This is a list of T cell receptor beta chains from one sample in a study of cytomegalovirus exposure and HLA in healthy donors. Generated by immunoSEQ multiplex PCR, the TCRdb table keeps only in-frame clones and is missing some. The sample contains around 210,000 clones, about 77% of which appear only once. The sequenced sample consisted of PBMCs. The source of these receptors is a woman younger than 45 in good health and CMV-seronegative. CDR3s include the opening cysteine and the closing phenylalanine or tryptophan. A D gene is named only where the DNA matches it firmly. Clone size is given for some rows only: seen once, a few or many times, or a class if the clone is expanded.

d_call: NA; j_call: TRBJ1-1; clone_size: NA; v_call: TRBV5-1; cdr3_aa: CASSFFLRSDTEAFF; cdr3_nt: TGCGCCAGCAGCTTCTTCCTTAGATCGGACACTGAAGCTTTCTTT
d_call: TRBD1; j_call: TRBJ2-5; clone_size: NA; v_call: TRBV7-8; cdr3_aa: CASSRVRGRQETQYF; cdr3_nt: TGTGCCAGCAGCCGCGTGAGGGGGCGGCAGGAGACCCAGTACTTC
d_call: NA; j_call: TRBJ2-7; clone_size: once; v_call: TRBV27; cdr3_aa: CASSWTGAYEQYF; cdr3_nt: TGTGCCAGCAGTTGGACCGGGGCCTACGAGCAGTACTTC
d_call: TRBD1; j_call: TRBJ1-5; clone_size: NA; v_call: TRBV4-1; cdr3_aa: CASSPSSRGSGNQPQHF; cdr3_nt: TGCGCCAGCAGCCCTTCCTCCAGGGGGTCAGGCAATCAGCCCCAGCATTTT
d_call: NA; j_call: TRBJ2-5; clone_size: NA; v_call: TRBV30; cdr3_aa: CAWSRNGIGETQYF; cdr3_nt: TGTGCCTGGAGTCGAAACGGGATCGGAGAGACCCAGTACTTC
d_call: NA; j_call: TRBJ1-2; clone_size: few; v_call: TRBV5-1; cdr3_aa: CAISGTGLLSYGYTF; cdr3_nt: TGCGCTATCAGCGGAACAGGCCTATTGAGCTATGGCTACACCTTC
d_call: NA; j_call: TRBJ2-2; clone_size: NA; v_call: TRBV29-1; cdr3_aa: CSVVERTPTGELFF; cdr3_nt: TGCAGCGTTGTTGAGCGTACCCCCACCGGGGAGCTGTTTTTT
d_call: NA; j_call: TRBJ2-7; clone_size: NA; v_call: TRBV7-2; cdr3_aa: CASSLERSGEQYF; cdr3_nt: TGTGCCAGCAGCTTAGAACGGTCCGGCGAGCAGTACTTC
d_call: NA; j_call: TRBJ1-6; clone_size: NA; v_call: TRBV4-1; cdr3_aa: CASSPRESTAPLHF; cdr3_nt: TGCGCCAGCAGCCCCAGGGAAAGTACTGCACCCCTCCACTTT
d_call: TRBD1; j_call: TRBJ2-7; clone_size: NA; v_call: TRBV5-1; cdr3_aa: CASSFRTGVYEQYF; cdr3_nt: TGCGCCAGCAGCTTCAGGACAGGGGTCTACGAGCAGTACTTC
d_call: NA; j_call: TRBJ1-1; clone_size: NA; v_call: TRBV5-1; cdr3_aa: CASSLRRVGHSNPEAFF; cdr3_nt: TGCGCCAGCAGCTTGCGCAGGGTAGGACACTCAAACCCTGAAGCTTTCTTT
d_call: TRBD1; j_call: TRBJ2-1; clone_size: NA; v_call: TRBV5-1; cdr3_aa: CASRHRQGDDNEQFF; cdr3_nt: TGCGCCAGCCGGCATCGCCAGGGGGATGACAATGAGCAGTTCTTC
d_call: TRBD1; j_call: TRBJ1-4; clone_size: few; v_call: TRBV9; cdr3_aa: CASSVAPGTASEKLFF; cdr3_nt: TGTGCCAGCAGCGTGGCCCCCGGGACAGCGAGCGAAAAACTGTTTTTT
d_call: TRBD1; j_call: TRBJ1-2; clone_size: NA; v_call: TRBV7-9; cdr3_aa: CASSSGRQGRRYGYTF; cdr3_nt: TGTGCCAGCAGCTCAGGCAGACAGGGGCGGAGGTATGGCTACACCTTC
d_call: TRBD2; j_call: TRBJ2-3; clone_size: once; v_call: TRBV5-4; cdr3_aa: CASSFREGASTDTQYF; cdr3_nt: TGTGCCAGCAGCTTCAGGGAGGGAGCTAGCACAGATACGCAGTATTTT
d_call: NA; j_call: TRBJ2-1; clone_size: NA; v_call: TRBV5-6; cdr3_aa: CASSLWGDSGVF; cdr3_nt: TGTGCCAGCAGCTTGTGGGGGGACTCGGGGGTCTTC
d_call: TRBD1; j_call: TRBJ1-4; clone_size: NA; v_call: TRBV5-1; cdr3_aa: CASSLALGQLNEKLFF; cdr3_nt: TGCGCCAGCAGCTTGGCCCTGGGACAGTTGAACGAAAAACTGTTTTTT
d_call: TRBD2; j_call: TRBJ2-2; clone_size: NA; v_call: TRBV12-5; cdr3_aa: CASGYSSGGGTGELFF; cdr3_nt: TGTGCTAGTGGATACTCTAGCGGGGGAGGCACCGGGGAGCTGTTTTTT
d_call: NA; j_call: TRBJ1-2; clone_size: NA; v_call: TRBV6-5; cdr3_aa: CASISPYGYTF; cdr3_nt: TGTGCCAGCATATCCCCCTATGGCTACACCTTC
d_call: NA; j_call: TRBJ1-1; clone_size: few; v_call: TRBV28; cdr3_aa: CASRQTRYKAFF; cdr3_nt: TGTGCCAGCAGACAAACCAGATATAAAGCTTTCTTT
d_call: NA; j_call: TRBJ2-7; clone_size: NA; v_call: TRBV7-8; cdr3_aa: CASSLRPPSGRIPVGFEQYF; cdr3_nt: TGTGCCAGCAGCTTACGCCCCCCTTCCGGGAGAATACCGGTTGGGTTCGAGCAGTACTTC
d_call: TRBD1; j_call: TRBJ1-1; clone_size: NA; v_call: TRBV5-1; cdr3_aa: CASRHSDRENEAFF; cdr3_nt: TGCGCCAGCAGACACTCGGACAGGGAGAATGAAGCTTTCTTT
d_call: TRBD2; j_call: TRBJ2-5; clone_size: NA; v_call: TRBV6-5; cdr3_aa: CASIPAGRETQYF; cdr3_nt: TGTGCCAGCATTCCAGCGGGACGGGAGACCCAGTACTTC
d_call: NA; j_call: TRBJ2-3; clone_size: NA; v_call: TRBV5-4; cdr3_aa: CASSSQPGYRNTDTQYF; cdr3_nt: TGTGCCAGCAGCTCACAACCGGGGTACCGTAACACAGATACGCAGTATTTT
d_call: NA; j_call: TRBJ1-1; clone_size: NA; v_call: TRBV5-1; cdr3_aa: CASSLSATANTEAFF; cdr3_nt: TGCGCCAGCAGCTTGTCGGCGACAGCGAACACTGAAGCTTTCTTT
d_call: NA; j_call: TRBJ1-2; clone_size: few; v_call: TRBV9; cdr3_aa: CASSVGGREGYGYTF; cdr3_nt: TGTGCCAGCAGCGTAGGTGGCAGGGAAGGCTATGGCTACACCTTC
d_call: NA; j_call: TRBJ2-5; clone_size: NA; v_call: TRBV28; cdr3_aa: CATQRDSGETQYF; cdr3_nt: TGTGCCACCCAAAGGGACAGCGGGGAGACCCAGTACTTC
d_call: TRBD2; j_call: TRBJ2-7; clone_size: NA; v_call: TRBV7-8; cdr3_aa: CASSLRLAGQPYEQYF; cdr3_nt: TGTGCCAGCAGCTTGCGACTAGCGGGACAGCCCTACGAGCAGTACTTC
d_call: NA; j_call: TRBJ2-3; clone_size: NA; v_call: TRBV4-2; cdr3_aa: CASSPQMGDWSTDTQYF; cdr3_nt: TGTGCCAGCAGCCCCCAAATGGGGGACTGGAGCACAGATACGCAGTATTTT
d_call: TRBD2; j_call: TRBJ2-7; clone_size: NA; v_call: TRBV5-4; cdr3_aa: CASTSGPFSYEQYF; cdr3_nt: TGTGCCAGCACTAGCGGCCCCTTCTCCTACGAGCAGTACTTC
d_call: NA; j_call: TRBJ1-4; clone_size: once; v_call: TRBV4-2; cdr3_aa: CASSPPGLEGEKLFF; cdr3_nt: TGTGCCAGCAGCCCACCGGGACTAGAGGGGGAAAAACTGTTTTTT
d_call: NA; j_call: TRBJ1-5; clone_size: NA; v_call: TRBV4-2; cdr3_aa: CASSLSYSNQPQHF; cdr3_nt: TGTGCCAGCAGCCTATCCTATAGCAATCAGCCCCAGCATTTT
d_call: NA; j_call: TRBJ2-7; clone_size: NA; v_call: TRBV7-6; cdr3_aa: CASSLVGRGRYEQYF; cdr3_nt: TGTGCCAGCAGCTTAGTTGGTCGGGGAAGGTACGAGCAGTACTTC
d_call: NA; j_call: TRBJ2-3; clone_size: once; v_call: TRBV10-3; cdr3_aa: CAITEGSHPSTDTQYF; cdr3_nt: TGTGCCATCACTGAAGGGAGTCACCCGAGCACAGATACGCAGTATTTT
d_call: NA; j_call: TRBJ2-2; clone_size: NA; v_call: TRBV7-7; cdr3_aa: CASSLYLNTGELFF; cdr3_nt: TGTGCTAGCAGCTTATATCTGAACACCGGGGAGCTGTTTTTT
d_call: NA; j_call: TRBJ1-1; clone_size: NA; v_call: TRBV6-6; cdr3_aa: CASGKATGNTEAFF; cdr3_nt: TGTGCCAGCGGAAAAGCTACAGGGAACACTGAAGCTTTCTTT
d_call: NA; j_call: TRBJ1-5; clone_size: NA; v_call: TRBV7-3; cdr3_aa: CASSLCLVNQPQHF; cdr3_nt: TGTGCCAGCAGCTTATGTCTCGTCAATCAGCCCCAGCATTTT
d_call: NA; j_call: TRBJ1-2; clone_size: NA; v_call: TRBV6-5; cdr3_aa: CASSPLRRGNSGYTF; cdr3_nt: TGTGCCAGCAGCCCTCTTCGGAGGGGAAATTCTGGCTACACCTTC
d_call: TRBD1; j_call: TRBJ1-1; clone_size: few; v_call: TRBV5-1; cdr3_aa: CASSSTGTGGVRTEAFF; cdr3_nt: TGCGCCAGCAGCTCAACCGGGACAGGGGGGGTGAGAACTGAAGCTTTCTTT
d_call: NA; j_call: TRBJ2-6; clone_size: NA; v_call: TRBV5-1; cdr3_aa: CASSLVLRGGANVLTF; cdr3_nt: TGCGCCAGCAGCTTGGTCTTAAGGGGGGGGGCCAACGTCCTGACTTTC
d_call: TRBD1; j_call: TRBJ1-6; clone_size: NA; v_call: TRBV5-4; cdr3_aa: CASSSPDDRGNSPLHF; cdr3_nt: TGTGCCAGCAGCTCCCCCGATGACAGGGGTAATTCACCCCTCCACTTT
d_call: NA; j_call: TRBJ2-3; clone_size: NA; v_call: TRBV27; cdr3_aa: CASSLSLASSQYF; cdr3_nt: TGTGCCAGCAGTTTATCTCTGGCTTCGTCGCAGTATTTT
d_call: TRBD1; j_call: TRBJ1-4; clone_size: NA; v_call: TRBV29-1; cdr3_aa: CSAGQGGGEKLFF; cdr3_nt: TGCAGCGCCGGACAGGGTGGGGGTGAAAAACTGTTTTTT
d_call: NA; j_call: TRBJ1-2; clone_size: NA; v_call: TRBV6-5; cdr3_aa: CASTTGSAKNYGYPF; cdr3_nt: TGTGCCAGCACAACAGGGTCAGCGAAGAACTATGGCTACCCCTTC
d_call: NA; j_call: TRBJ1-2; clone_size: NA; v_call: TRBV7-2; cdr3_aa: CASSLVGAYGYTF; cdr3_nt: TGTGCCAGCAGCTTAGTTGGGGCCTATGGCTACACCTTC
d_call: TRBD1; j_call: TRBJ2-2; clone_size: NA; v_call: TRBV25-1; cdr3_aa: CASSESVQGWTGELFF; cdr3_nt: TGTGCCAGCAGTGAATCCGTACAGGGGTGGACCGGGGAGCTGTTTTTT
d_call: TRBD2; j_call: TRBJ2-1; clone_size: NA; v_call: TRBV6-1; cdr3_aa: CASILGLAYNEQFF; cdr3_nt: TGTGCCAGCATCCTCGGACTAGCCTACAATGAGCAGTTCTTC
d_call: TRBD1; j_call: TRBJ2-4; clone_size: once; v_call: TRBV9; cdr3_aa: CASSGIGTGSNIQYF; cdr3_nt: TGTGCCAGCAGCGGTATAGGGACAGGGTCGAACATTCAGTACTTC